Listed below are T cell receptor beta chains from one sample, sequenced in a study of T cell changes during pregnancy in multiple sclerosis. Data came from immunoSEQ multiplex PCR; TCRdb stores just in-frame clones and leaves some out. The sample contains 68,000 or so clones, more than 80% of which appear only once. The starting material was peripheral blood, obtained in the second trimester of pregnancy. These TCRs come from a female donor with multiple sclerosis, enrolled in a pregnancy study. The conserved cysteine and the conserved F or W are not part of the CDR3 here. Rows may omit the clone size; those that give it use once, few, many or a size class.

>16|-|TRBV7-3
ASSSLPTGQSTYNEQF
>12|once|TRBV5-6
ASSLRQAKNIQY
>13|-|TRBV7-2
ASSFGLARGDEQF
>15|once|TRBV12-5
ASGLALSDSENTEAF
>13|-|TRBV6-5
ASSYTGLGKNEQF
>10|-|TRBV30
AWSAMGGGNL
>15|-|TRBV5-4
ASTTRRSGVDTGELF
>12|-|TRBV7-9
ASSSTGLNTEAF
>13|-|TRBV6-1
ASSETAGIGYEQY
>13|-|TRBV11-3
ASSPHGTQGNEQF
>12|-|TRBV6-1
ASSELGRLETQY
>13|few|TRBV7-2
ASSLAIGDNYGYT
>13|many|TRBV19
ASSVRQGLNSPLH
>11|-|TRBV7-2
ASKPPGSYEQY
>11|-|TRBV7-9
ASSSLRLDTQY
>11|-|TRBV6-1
ASRGTGEREQY
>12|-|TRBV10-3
AIRRQALDTEAF
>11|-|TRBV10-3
AIGTGGDYEQY
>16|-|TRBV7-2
ASSLGLAGAPPTDTQY
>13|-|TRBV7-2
ASSLPGQPNTEAF
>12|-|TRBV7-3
ASSWDREVDEQF
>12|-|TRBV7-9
ASSPLAGRTEQY
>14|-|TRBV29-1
SVDGGARSDGETQY
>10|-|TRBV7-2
ASSFGQGKAF
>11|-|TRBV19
ASSVEWYTEAF
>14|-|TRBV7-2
ASSQSTGFWDEKLF
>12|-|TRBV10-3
AISESRTGKGYT
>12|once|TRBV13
ASSPRSGGYEQY
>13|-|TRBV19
ASSIVQALGYGYT
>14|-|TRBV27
ASSLGWAGGRYGYT
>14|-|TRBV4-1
ASSQVAGLAGNIQY
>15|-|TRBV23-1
ASSHRGAGGGADTQY
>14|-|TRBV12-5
ASGLDWGRLNTEAF
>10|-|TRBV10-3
AISPANAGYT
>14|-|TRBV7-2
ASSLGARQTLYEQY
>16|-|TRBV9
ASSVSRGGTGNTGELF
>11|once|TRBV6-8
ASRQGLGTEAF
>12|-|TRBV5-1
ASSLEGGTYEQY
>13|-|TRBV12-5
ASGSASGGLDTQY
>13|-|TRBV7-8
ASSLTVKGSGELF
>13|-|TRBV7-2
ASSPKTSVLETQY
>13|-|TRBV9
ASSVGGLTNQPQH
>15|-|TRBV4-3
ASSQGTSALGTDTQY
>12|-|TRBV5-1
ASSLAGFTDTQY